This T cell receptor (beta chain) was documented in a study of control samples from healthy donors and cancer patients. Clones were sequenced by immunoSEQ multiplex PCR, and TCRdb holds only the in-frame ones, with some missing. The repertoire holds about 140,000 clones, with about 90% as singletons. The specimen was blood. This TCR derives from a man aged 30-40 years in good health.

The DNA for the CDR3 is TGTGCCAGCAGGACTTTTGATACGCAGTATTTT. It yields the protein CASRTFDTQYF. The chain employs TRBV6-5 and TRBJ2-3; D call uncertain. Trimming stripped 6 bases from V and 6 bases from J, with 7 bases between. Germline V gene lookup returns CDR1 MNHEY and CDR2 SVGAGI. The CDR3 runs 11 residues.